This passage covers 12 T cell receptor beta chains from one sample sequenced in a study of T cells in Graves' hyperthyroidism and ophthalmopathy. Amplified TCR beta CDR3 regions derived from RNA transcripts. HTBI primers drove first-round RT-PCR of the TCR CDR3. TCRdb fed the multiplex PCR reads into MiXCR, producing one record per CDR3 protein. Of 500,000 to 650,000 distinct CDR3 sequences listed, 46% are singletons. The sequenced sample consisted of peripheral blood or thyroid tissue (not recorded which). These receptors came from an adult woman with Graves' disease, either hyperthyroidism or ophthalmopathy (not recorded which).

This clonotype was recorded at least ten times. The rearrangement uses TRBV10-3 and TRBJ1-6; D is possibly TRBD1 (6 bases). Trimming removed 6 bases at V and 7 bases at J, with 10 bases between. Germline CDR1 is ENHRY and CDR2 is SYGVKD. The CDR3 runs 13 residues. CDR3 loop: CAIRDSRNSPLHF. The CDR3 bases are TGTGCCATCAGGGACAGCAGAAATTCACCCCTCCACTTT.

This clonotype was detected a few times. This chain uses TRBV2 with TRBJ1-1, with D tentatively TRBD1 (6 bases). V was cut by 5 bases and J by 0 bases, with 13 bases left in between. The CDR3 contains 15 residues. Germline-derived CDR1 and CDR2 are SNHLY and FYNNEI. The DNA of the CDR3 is TGTGCCAGCAGTTTACAGGGTAGATTGAACACTGAAGCTTTCTTT. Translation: CASSLQGRLNTEAFF.

The CDR3 reads CAMSRGAHGYTF. DNA for the CDR3: TGCGCCATGTCAAGGGGGGCGCATGGCTACACCTTC. The V gene is TRBV10-2, the J gene TRBJ1-2; D perhaps matches TRBD1 (6 bases). Trimming took 10 bases from V and 6 from J, leaving 15 bases between them. Germline-derived CDR1 and CDR2 are WSHSY and SAAADI. CDR3 length equals 12 residues.

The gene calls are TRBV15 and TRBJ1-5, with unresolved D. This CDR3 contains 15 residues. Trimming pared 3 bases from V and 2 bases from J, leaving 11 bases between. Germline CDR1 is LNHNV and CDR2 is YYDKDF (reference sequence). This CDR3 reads CATSSSRRGNQPQHF. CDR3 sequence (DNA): TGTGCCACCAGCAGTTCCCGGCGAGGCAATCAGCCCCAGCATTTT.

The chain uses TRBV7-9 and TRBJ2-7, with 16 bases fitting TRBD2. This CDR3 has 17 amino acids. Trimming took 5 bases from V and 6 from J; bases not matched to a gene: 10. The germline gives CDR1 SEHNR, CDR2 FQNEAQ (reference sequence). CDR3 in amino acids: CASSAKGLAGGPVEQYF. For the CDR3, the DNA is TGTGCCAGCAGCGCCAAGGGACTAGCGGGAGGGCCGGTCGAGCAGTACTTC.

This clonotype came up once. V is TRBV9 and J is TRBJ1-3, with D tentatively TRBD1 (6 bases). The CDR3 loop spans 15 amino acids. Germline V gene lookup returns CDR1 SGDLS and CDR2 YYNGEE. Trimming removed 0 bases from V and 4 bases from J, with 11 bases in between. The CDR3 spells CASSVDGTPGNTIYF. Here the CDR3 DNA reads TGTGCCAGCAGCGTAGATGGGACACCAGGAAACACCATATATTTT.

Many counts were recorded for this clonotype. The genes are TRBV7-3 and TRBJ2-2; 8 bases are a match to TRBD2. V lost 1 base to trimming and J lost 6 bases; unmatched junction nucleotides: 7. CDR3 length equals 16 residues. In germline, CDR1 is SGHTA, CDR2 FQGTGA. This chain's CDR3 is CASSLMSGSFAGELFF. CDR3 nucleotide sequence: TGTGCCAGCAGCTTAATGAGCGGGAGTTTCGCCGGGGAGCTGTTTTTT.

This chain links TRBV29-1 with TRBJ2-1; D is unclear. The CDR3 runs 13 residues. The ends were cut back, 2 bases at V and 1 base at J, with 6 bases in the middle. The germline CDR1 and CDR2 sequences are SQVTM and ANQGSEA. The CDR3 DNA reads TGCAGCGTTGAAAGGCAGTCCTACAATGAGCAGTTCTTC. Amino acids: CSVERQSYNEQFF.

CDR3 amino acids: CASRFQDRAYSNQPQHF. CDR3 DNA sequence: TGTGCCAGCAGATTCCAGGACAGGGCGTATAGCAATCAGCCCCAGCATTTT. The genes are TRBV11-3 and TRBJ1-5, with 8 positions matching TRBD1. The germline V gene has CDR1 SGHNT and CDR2 YENEEA. V shed 6 bases, J shed 0 bases, and the junction held 10 bases outside the gene matches. This CDR3 is built from 17 residues.

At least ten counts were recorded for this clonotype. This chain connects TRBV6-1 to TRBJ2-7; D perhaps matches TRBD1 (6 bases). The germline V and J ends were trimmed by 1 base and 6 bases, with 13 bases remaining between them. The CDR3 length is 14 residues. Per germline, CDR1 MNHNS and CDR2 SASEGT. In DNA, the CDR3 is TGTGCCAGCAGTGAAGGACAGAGAGGGGGCGAGCAGTACTTC. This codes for CASSEGQRGGEQYF.

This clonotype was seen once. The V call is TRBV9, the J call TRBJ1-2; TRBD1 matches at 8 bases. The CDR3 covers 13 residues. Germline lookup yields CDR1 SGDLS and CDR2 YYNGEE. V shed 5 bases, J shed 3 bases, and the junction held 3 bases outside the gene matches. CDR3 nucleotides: TGTGCCAGCAGGACAGGGGTGTACTATGGCTACACCTTC. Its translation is CASRTGVYYGYTF.

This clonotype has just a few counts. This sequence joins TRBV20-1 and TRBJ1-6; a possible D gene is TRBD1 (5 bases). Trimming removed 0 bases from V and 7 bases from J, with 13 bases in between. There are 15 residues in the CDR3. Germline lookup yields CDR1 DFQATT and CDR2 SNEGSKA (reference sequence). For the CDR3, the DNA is TGCAGTGCTAGAGATCCCATGGGGGTCAATTCACCCCTCCACTTT. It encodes CSARDPMGVNSPLHF.